Below, 30 T cell receptor beta chains from the same sample are listed, as sequenced in a study. TCRdb re-called the 5' RACE reads with MiXCR, one entry per CDR3 protein. This table holds 20,000 to 25,000 distinct CDR3 sequences, 30% found once. Material: tumor-infiltrating naive CD4+ T cells sorted from the breast tumor. Indicated subset: naive CD4+ T cells, CD4+CD45RA+CD25-. The receptors derive from a female donor with breast cancer.

This clonotype was seen only a few times. This chain uses TRBV6-5 with TRBJ1-4, with TRBD1 as a possible D gene (6 bases). The CDR3 runs 14 residues. Per the germline V gene, CDR1 is MNHEY and CDR2 is SVGAGI. Trimming took 2 bases from V and 10 from J, leaving 14 bases between them. The CDR3 coding sequence is TGTGCCAGCAGTTACCGGCGGGGGGCTGTAAAACTGTTTTTT. Translation gives CASSYRRGAVKLFF.

There are a few counts of this clonotype. The chain couples TRBV4-1 to TRBJ1-5, with D perhaps TRBD1 (6 bases). This CDR3 has 16 amino acids. Looked up from germline, CDR1 is MGHRA and CDR2 is YSYEKL. The ends were cut back, 0 bases at V and 1 base at J, with 10 bases in the middle. CDR3 DNA sequence: TGCGCCAGCAGCCAAGATGGGGGCAGGAGCAATCAGCCCCAGCATTTT. It codes for CASSQDGGRSNQPQHF.

A word on this clonotype: Since a much larger clone is just one base distant, this may be a read error. CDR3 coding DNA: TGTGCCAGCAGTTACGCGGGAGCGAAAGATGCGCAGTATTTT. Translation: CASSYAGAKDAQYF. The V gene is TRBV6-5, the J gene TRBJ2-3; 7 bases line up with TRBD2. The V gene's germline CDR1 is MNHEY and CDR2 SVGAGI. CDR3 length: 14 residues.

The chain combines TRBV3-1 with TRBJ1-2; D ambiguous. This CDR3 has 13 residues. Per the germline V gene, CDR1 is LGHDT and CDR2 is YNNKEL (reference sequence). Trimming removed 1 base from V and 4 bases from J, with 7 bases in between. Here the CDR3 reads CASSQVRSYGYTF. The CDR3 DNA is TGTGCCAGCAGCCAAGTCCGGAGCTATGGCTACACCTTC.

This clonotype came up many times. The chain carries TRBV20-1 and TRBJ1-1; TRBD1 might be the D (5 bases). Germline-derived CDR1 and CDR2 are DFQATT and SNEGSKA (reference sequence). V was pared by 7 bases and J by 3 bases, with 9 bases between. The CDR3 extends over 11 amino acids. The CDR3 protein is CSVAGHTEAFF. The CDR3 DNA sequence: TGCAGTGTTGCGGGGCACACTGAAGCTTTCTTT.

This clonotype rates as medium-sized. The V gene is TRBV20-1, the J gene TRBJ2-7; D gene uncertain. The CDR3 loop spans 14 amino acids. Between the trimmed V and J ends, which lost 2 bases and 2 bases, there was a span of 13 bases. Looked up from germline, CDR1 is DFQATT and CDR2 is SNEGSKA (reference sequence). In DNA form, the CDR3 reads TGCAGTGCTAGATCGACGGGTGGACCCTACGAGCAGTACTTC. It codes for CSARSTGGPYEQYF.

As for this clonotype: This may stem from a read error, because a much larger clone lies one nucleotide away. The chain couples TRBV10-3 to TRBJ1-2; 11 bases are a match to TRBD1. V lost 6 bases, J lost 0 bases, and 3 bases stayed unmatched. The CDR3 is 15 amino acids. Germline V gene lookup returns CDR1 ENHRY and CDR2 SYGVKD. Here the CDR3 reads CAIRGQGGANYGYTF. CDR3 nucleotides: TGTGCCATCAGGGGACAGGGGGGCGCTAACTATGGCTACACCTTC.

V gene TRBV20-1 combines with J gene TRBJ2-7, with 9 bases fitting TRBD1. Germline-derived CDR1 and CDR2 are DFQATT and SNEGSKA (reference sequence). The CDR3 runs 16 residues. The V segment lost 2 bases and the J segment 4 bases; nucleotides outside the gene matches: 12. CDR3 region: CSARSHRGRDQYEQYF. CDR3 coding DNA: TGCAGTGCTAGAAGCCACAGGGGGCGCGATCAGTACGAGCAGTACTTC.

A note on this clonotype: Compared with germline, one end of the junction differs, possibly owing to a read error. The chain joins TRBV20-1 to TRBJ1-1; D gene uncertain. Germline CDR1 DFQATT, CDR2 SNEGSKA (reference sequence). The CDR3 length is 11 residues. CDR3 DNA sequence: TGCAGTGCTAGAGGGGGAACTGAAACTTTCTTT. It yields the protein CSARGGTETFF.

In this sample, this clonotype is medium-sized. This chain links TRBV4-2 with TRBJ2-1; 7 bases match TRBD2. V dropped 1 base and J dropped 4; count of bases not matched to a gene: 13. This CDR3 spans 18 amino acids. The germline gives CDR1 LGHNA, CDR2 YNFKEQ. CDR3 nucleotide sequence: TGTGCCAGCAGCCAAGGCATCGGCAGCGGGGTCGCTTACAATGAGCAGTTCTTC. This encodes CASSQGIGSGVAYNEQFF.

The rearrangement links TRBV5-1 to TRBJ1-1; 8 bases are a match to TRBD1. Germline V gene lookup returns CDR1 SGHRS and CDR2 YFSETQ. The length of the CDR3 is 14 residues. V lost 0 bases and J lost 8; bases outside the gene matches: 6. The DNA of the CDR3 is TGCGCCAGCAGCTTGGTGGTCAGGGGGCGCGAAGCTTTCTTT. Its translation is CASSLVVRGREAFF. Full variable domain (missing parts from reference TRBV5-1 and TRBJ1-1): KAGVTQTPRYLIKTRGQQVTLSCSPISGHRSVSWYQQTPGQGLQFLFEYFSETQRNKGNFPGRFSGRQFSNSRSEMNVSTLELGDSALYLCASSLVVRGREAFFGQGTRLTVV.

Only a few counts were recorded for this clonotype. The rearrangement uses TRBV10-3 and TRBJ2-1; 8 nucleotides line up with TRBD2. This CDR3 has 15 amino acids. Germline values: CDR1 ENHRY, CDR2 SYGVKD. J was trimmed by 3 bases and V by 6 bases; bases with no gene match: 7. DNA for the CDR3: TGTGCCATCAGCCCGGTAGCGGGATTCTACAATGAGCAGTTCTTC. Translating it yields CAISPVAGFYNEQFF.

This clonotype was seen ten or more times. J is TRBJ2-1 and V is TRBV6-5, with 9 nucleotides matching TRBD2. With 5 bases clipped from V and 2 bases from J, the junction kept 7 bases outside the gene matches. The CDR3 is 16 residues long. Germline CDR1 is MNHEY and CDR2 is SVGAGI. As DNA, the CDR3 is TGTGCCAGCAGTCCCCGTGGCGGGAGGGCCTACAATGAGCAGTTCTTC. It codes for CASSPRGGRAYNEQFF.

This clonotype was found many times. The V and J genes are TRBV6-2 or TRBV6-3 and TRBJ1-1; D perhaps matches TRBD1 (5 bases). V gave up 6 bases and J gave up 4 bases, with 18 bases separating them. Germline loops: CDR1 MNHEY, CDR2 SVGEGT. The length of the CDR3 is 15 residues. The DNA for the CDR3 is TGTGCCAGCAGGACCCCAGTTGGGGGAGGCACTGAAGCTTTCTTT. This sequence encodes CASRTPVGGGTEAFF.

The gene calls are TRBV7-9 and TRBJ2-5, with D unclear. Trimming cost V 1 base and J 1 base, with 13 bases left between them. The CDR3 is made up of 16 amino acids. The V gene's germline CDR1 is SEHNR and CDR2 FQNEAQ (reference sequence). In nucleotides, the CDR3 is TGTGCCAGCAGCTTAGTGGCCGCCCCACTCCAAGAGACCCAGTACTTC. This translates into CASSLVAAPLQETQYF.

As concerns this clonotype: The junction differs from germline at one of its ends, possibly a read error. The chain joins TRBV7-9 to TRBJ1-1, with TRBD1 as a possible D gene (6 bases). Per the germline V gene, CDR1 is SEHNR and CDR2 is FQNEAQ (reference sequence). CDR3 length equals 14 residues. CDR3 in amino acids: CASGIGGGDTEAFF. DNA of the CDR3: TGTGCCAGCGGAATTGGGGGAGGGGACACTGAAGCCTTCTTT. Filled out from reference TRBV7-9 and TRBJ1-1, the complete variable domain reads DTGVSQNPRHKITKRGQNVTFRCDPISEHNRLYWYRQTLGQGPEFLTYFQNEAQLEKSRLLSDRFSAERPKGSFSTLEIQRTEQGDSAMYLCASGIGGGDTEAFFGQGTRLTVV.

This clonotype has just a few counts. The J gene is TRBJ2-1, the V gene TRBV5-1; no definite D call. Trimming left V 0 bases short and J 6 bases short, with 16 bases between. CDR3 length: 16 amino acids. Germline CDR1 SGHRS, CDR2 YFSETQ. The CDR3 loop is CASSLADSPSGNEQFF. CDR3 nucleotides: TGCGCCAGCAGCTTGGCTGACTCCCCCTCGGGCAATGAGCAGTTCTTC. The full variable domain, its missing parts supplied by reference TRBV5-1 and TRBJ2-1, is KAGVTQTPRYLIKTRGQQVTLSCSPISGHRSVSWYQQTPGQGLQFLFEYFSETQRNKGNFPGRFSGRQFSNSRSEMNVSTLELGDSALYLCASSLADSPSGNEQFFGPGTRLTVL.

By share of the sample, this clonotype is medium-sized. The chain recombines TRBV6-1 with TRBJ1-4; D unresolved. Germline V gene lookup returns CDR1 MNHNS and CDR2 SASEGT. The V and J ends lost 6 bases and 8 bases respectively, with 16 bases between them. The CDR3 is 14 amino acids. CDR3 sequence (DNA): TGTGCCAGCAGCTCGGGGTCGTCCCGGGAAAAACTGTTTTTT. This translates into CASSSGSSREKLFF.

V and J are TRBV6-6 and TRBJ1-5; D remains unclear. Per germline, CDR1 MNHNY and CDR2 SVGAGI (reference sequence). This CDR3 is 15 amino acids long. Trimming left V 6 bases short and J 2 bases short, with 14 bases between. CDR3 amino acids: CASSPAVGGNQPQHF. Written as DNA, the CDR3 is TGTGCCAGCAGCCCGGCTGTCGGCGGCAATCAGCCCCAGCATTTT.

On this clonotype: At one boundary the junction diverges from the germline segment, which might be a read error. V gene TRBV20-1 combines with J gene TRBJ2-3; TRBD2 matches 12 bases. This CDR3 contains 16 residues. The germline V gene has CDR1 DFQATT and CDR2 SNEGSKA (reference sequence). Here the CDR3 reads CSARVRLAGATHTQYF. Written as DNA, the CDR3 is TGCAGTGCTAGAGTAAGACTAGCGGGAGCCACACATACGCAGTATTTT.

A word on this clonotype: This could be a read error, since a much larger clone is one nucleotide away. The V call is TRBV20-1, the J call TRBJ1-1; D is perhaps TRBD1 (6 bases). There are 14 residues in the CDR3. The germline CDR1 and CDR2 sequences are DFQATT and SNEGSKA (reference sequence). Trimming took 1 base from V and 4 from J, leaving 13 bases between them. CDR3 coding DNA: TGCAGTGCTAGAGTCACAGGGATGAGCACTGAAGCTTTCTTT. Amino acids: CSARVTGMSTEAFF.

There are a few counts of this clonotype. The V gene is TRBV13, the J gene TRBJ2-1, with D perhaps TRBD2 (7 bases). The CDR3 is 17 amino acids. Germline lookup yields CDR1 PRHDT and CDR2 FYEKMQ (reference sequence). Trimming took off 5 bases at V and 1 base at J, with 18 bases between the two ends. The CDR3 DNA reads as TGTGCCAGCAGCGTCATGAGGGGGGGGTTTTCCTACAATGAGCAGTTCTTC. As protein: CASSVMRGGFSYNEQFF.

This clonotype was seen a handful of times. A much more abundant neighbour one base away suggests this may be a read error. The chain couples TRBV25-1 to TRBJ2-7, with a tentative D call TRBD2 (6 bases). The CDR3 has 13 residues. With 7 bases removed from V and 1 base from J, the gap between germline ends came to 11 bases. Germline-derived CDR1 and CDR2 are MGHDK and SYGVNS. The CDR3 bases are TGTGCCAGCAATGACGGGGGATCCTACGAGCAGTACTTC. This encodes CASNDGGSYEQYF.

The chain recombines TRBV7-9 with TRBJ1-1; 7 nucleotides line up with TRBD1. Germline CDR1 reads SEHNR; CDR2 reads FQNEAQ (reference sequence). The CDR3 runs to 16 residues. The ends lost 5 bases at V and 0 bases at J; junction bases unmatched: 9. The CDR3 reads CASSPGTVPVNTEAFF. In DNA, the CDR3 is TGTGCCAGCAGCCCCGGGACAGTTCCAGTGAACACTGAAGCTTTCTTT.

V and J are TRBV12-3 or TRBV12-4 and TRBJ2-1, with TRBD2 matching 14 bases. This CDR3 contains 15 residues. J gave up 6 bases and V 3 bases, and 1 base lay outside the gene matches. Written as DNA, the CDR3 is TGTGCCAGCAGTTTGGGGACTAGCGGGAGCAATGAGCAGTTCTTC. Protein: CASSLGTSGSNEQFF.

CDR3 in amino acids: CASSLEGPASYEQYF. In DNA, the CDR3 is TGTGCCAGCAGTTTAGAAGGGCCCGCTTCCTACGAGCAGTACTTC. The chain uses TRBV27 and TRBJ2-7; D not resolved. The CDR3 totals 15 residues. Trimming removed 2 bases from V and 1 base from J, with 12 bases in between. Germline lookup yields CDR1 MNHEY and CDR2 SMNVEV (reference sequence).

The chain is built from TRBV12-3 or TRBV12-4 and TRBJ1-6; 9 positions match TRBD1. This CDR3 region has 14 residues. Trimming at V came to 6 bases and at J to 10 bases, leaving 7 bases not matched to a gene. CDR3 bases: TGTGCCAGCAGATGGACAGGGGAAGGATCACCCCTCCACTTT. It specifies CASRWTGEGSPLHF.

This clonotype was seen more than once but under ten times. Here the CDR3 omits its conserved ending phenylalanine or tryptophan, so a read error is the likely source. The DNA is left out, because the CDR3 cannot be placed on it with certainty; the CDR3 is given as TCRdb lists it. The genes are TRBV7-2 and TRBJ2-1; no check of the table's D call, TRBD2, against the DNA was made. CDR1 SGHTA and CDR2 FQGNSA come from the germline V gene. 16 amino acids form the CDR3, both terminal residues included. This CDR3 reads CASSFDPPRTSGLGFS.

This clonotype occurred a few times. The chain employs TRBV5-4 and TRBJ2-7, with TRBD2 identical over 13 bases. CDR3 size: 16 residues. CDR1 SGHNT and CDR2 YYREEE come from the germline V gene (reference sequence). V dropped 4 bases and J dropped 4; count of bases not matched to a gene: 8. The CDR3 protein is CASSPSPGLAGYEQYF. CDR3 nucleotide sequence: TGTGCCAGCAGCCCATCGCCGGGACTAGCGGGATACGAGCAGTACTTC.

V is TRBV5-1 and J is TRBJ2-7; no reliable D call. Trimming left V 4 bases short and J 3 bases short, with 8 bases between. This CDR3 is built from 12 residues. Per germline, CDR1 SGHRS and CDR2 YFSETQ. The CDR3 protein is CASSPDYYEQYF. CDR3 coding DNA: TGCGCCAGCAGCCCTGATTACTACGAGCAGTACTTC.